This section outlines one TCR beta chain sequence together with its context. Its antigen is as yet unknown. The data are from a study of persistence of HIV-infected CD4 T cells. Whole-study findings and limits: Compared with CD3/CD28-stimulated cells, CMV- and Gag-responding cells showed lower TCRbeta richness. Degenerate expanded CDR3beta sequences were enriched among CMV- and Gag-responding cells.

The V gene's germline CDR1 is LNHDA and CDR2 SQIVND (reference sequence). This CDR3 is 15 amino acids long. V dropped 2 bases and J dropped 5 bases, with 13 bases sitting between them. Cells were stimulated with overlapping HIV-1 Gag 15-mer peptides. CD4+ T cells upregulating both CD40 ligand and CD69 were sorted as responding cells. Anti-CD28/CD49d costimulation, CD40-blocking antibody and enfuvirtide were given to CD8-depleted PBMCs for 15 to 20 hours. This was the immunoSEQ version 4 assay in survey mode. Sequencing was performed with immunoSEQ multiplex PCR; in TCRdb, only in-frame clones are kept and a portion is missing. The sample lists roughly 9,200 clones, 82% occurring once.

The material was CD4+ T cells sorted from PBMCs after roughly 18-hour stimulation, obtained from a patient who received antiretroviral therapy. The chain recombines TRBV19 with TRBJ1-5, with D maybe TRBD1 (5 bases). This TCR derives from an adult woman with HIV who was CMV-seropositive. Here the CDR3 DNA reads TGTGCCAGTAGTATAAAGCAAGGGACGCATCAGCCCCAGCATTTT. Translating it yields CASSIKQGTHQPQHF.